This T cell receptor beta chain was sequenced during a study of monozygotic twins with inflammatory bowel disease. The CDR3 totals 11 residues. Germline lookup yields CDR1 LNHDA and CDR2 SQIVND (reference sequence). It was from whole blood, with no T cell sorting, that total RNA was isolated. A note on this clonotype: Its antigen is unknown.

General study points: It was not supported that a single strong signal or clonotype was associated with IBD.

UMIs that included a 6-nucleotide sample barcode were added by template switching, which took place during cDNA synthesis. TCRdb reprocessed the 5' RACE reads and keeps a single row for each CDR3 protein, giving no DNA. This listing includes fewer than 550,000 distinct CDR3 sequences. The rearrangement uses TRBV19 and TRBJ2-7. The sample consisted of blood. The sequence derives from a human donor with ulcerative colitis or Crohn's disease, or a healthy co-twin of an affected twin (not recorded which). The chain's CDR3 is CASSSGPFRYF.